Presented here are 19 T cell receptor beta chains from one specimen sequenced in a study of cytomegalovirus exposure and HLA in healthy donors. PCR involved 60 Vbeta and 13 Jbeta primers. The table came from immunoSEQ multiplex PCR; TCRdb's copy has only in-frame clones and leaves some out. The repertoire has about 130,000 clones, about 66% of them found once; the top ten carry approximately 1.6%. Sequenced: PBMCs. Receptors originate from a human donor in good health.

The chain recombines TRBV5-6 with TRBJ2-5; D is perhaps TRBD2 (5 bases). The germline V gene encodes CDR1 SGHDT and CDR2 YYEEEE. The CDR3 contains 13 residues. V was pared by 1 base and J by 4 bases, with 8 bases between. The CDR3, as DNA: TGTGCCAGCAGCTTGCAACGGGGAGAGACCCAGTACTTC. Translated, it gives CASSLQRGETQYF.

Only a few counts were recorded for this clone. The chain combines TRBV27 with TRBJ2-2, with 11 positions matching TRBD1. The CDR3 runs to 16 residues. V lost 5 bases, J lost 6 bases, and 8 bases stayed unmatched. CDR1 is MNHEY, CDR2 SMNVEV, per germline (reference sequence). The CDR3 region is CASSPRWDRGAGELFF. In DNA form, the CDR3 reads TGTGCCAGCAGTCCGCGCTGGGACAGGGGGGCCGGGGAGCTGTTTTTT.

This clone was counted between two and nine times. Here the CDR3 DNA reads TGTGCCAGCAGGGGGGCAGCGACCTACAATGAGCAGTTCTTC. It encodes CASRGAATYNEQFF. J is TRBJ2-1 and V is TRBV11-1; TRBD1 is a possible D gene (6 bases). The CDR3 has 14 amino acids. Germline V CDR1 and CDR2: SGHAT, FQDESV (reference sequence). V dropped 6 bases and J dropped 2 bases, with 11 bases sitting between them.

In regard to this clone: The junction departs from germline at one end; a sequencing error may be responsible. This chain's CDR3 is CASSLPHEDNGQFF. The CDR3 DNA is TGTGCCAGCAGCTTACCGCACGAGGACAATGGGCAGTTCTTC. V gene TRBV7-9 combines with J gene TRBJ2-1; D is perhaps TRBD1 (5 bases). The CDR3 loop spans 14 amino acids. In germline, CDR1 is SEHNR, CDR2 FQNEAQ (reference sequence).

The CDR3 loop is CASSADFWNRGEAFF. CDR3 DNA: TGTGCCAGTAGTGCCGATTTTTGGAACCGGGGTGAAGCTTTCTTT. The V call is TRBV19, the J call TRBJ1-1; D uncertain. The germline V gene encodes CDR1 LNHDA and CDR2 SQIVND (reference sequence). Trimming shortened V by 5 bases and J by 7 bases, and 20 bases separated the two germline ends. The CDR3 consists of 15 residues.

This clone was counted a single time. V is TRBV5-1 and J is TRBJ1-1, with TRBD1 identical over 7 bases. V was pared by 0 bases and J by 8 bases, with 7 bases of the junction left unmatched. Germline V gene lookup returns CDR1 SGHRS and CDR2 YFSETQ. The CDR3 runs to 14 residues. The CDR3 nucleotides read TGCGCCAGCAGCTTGGAGGAGGGGGCGACCGAAGCTTTCTTT. Translating gives CASSLEEGATEAFF.

The chain links TRBV27 to TRBJ2-5; D gene ambiguous. Germline-derived CDR1 and CDR2 are MNHEY and SMNVEV (reference sequence). Trimming pared 2 bases from V and 5 bases from J, leaving 9 bases between. The CDR3 loop spans 13 amino acids. CDR3 coding DNA: TGTGCCAGCAGTTTAGGGCGTTGGGAGACCCAGTACTTC. Its protein product is CASSLGRWETQYF.

This clone has a handful of counts. The rearrangement uses TRBV7-2 and TRBJ2-7, with 9 positions matching TRBD2. Germline V lookup: CDR1 SGHTA, CDR2 FQGNSA. This CDR3 spans 15 amino acids. V lost 3 bases, J lost 4 bases, and 7 bases stayed unmatched. The CDR3 sequence: CASSLAGGPGYEQYF. As DNA, the CDR3 is TGTGCCAGCAGCTTGGCGGGAGGGCCCGGGTACGAGCAGTACTTC.

This sequence joins TRBV19 and TRBJ2-5, with D possibly matching TRBD1 (6 bases). Per germline, CDR1 LNHDA and CDR2 SQIVND (reference sequence). Trimming took off 3 bases at V and 6 bases at J, with 17 bases between the two ends. The CDR3 has 15 amino acids. Written as DNA, the CDR3 is TGTGCCAGTAGTATTACCCTTCAGGGGCGTCAGACCCAGTACTTC. Its protein product is CASSITLQGRQTQYF.

This sequence joins TRBV12-2 and TRBJ2-3; the table's D gene call, TRBD2, was not cross checked with the DNA. TRBV12-2 is a pseudogene segment. CDR3 length: 19 residues. CDR3: CASRLGVVGTSGLTDTQYF. CDR3 sequence (DNA): TGTGCAAGTCGCTTAGGCGTTGTTGGGACTAGCGGTCTCACAGATACGCAGTATTTT.

This sequence joins TRBV6-6 and TRBJ2-3; D is unclear. Between the trimmed V and J ends, which lost 6 bases and 6 bases, there was a span of 10 bases. This CDR3 has 12 residues. The germline V gene has CDR1 MNHNY and CDR2 SVGAGI (reference sequence). For the CDR3, the DNA is TGTGCCAGCAGCATCCCCGCGGATACGCAGTATTTT. It codes for CASSIPADTQYF.

Written as DNA, the CDR3 is TGTGCCAGCTCACCCGCACAAGACAGGGGGCTGAACACCGGGGAGCTGTTTTTT. It codes for CASSPAQDRGLNTGELFF. The chain employs TRBV18 and TRBJ2-2, with 10 bases aligning to TRBD1. Germline CDR1 is KGHSH and CDR2 is LQKENI. There are 18 residues in the CDR3. The J segment lost 1 base and the V segment lost 3 bases, leaving 8 bases of the junction unmatched.

The chain employs TRBV5-1 and TRBJ2-1, with 12 bases aligning to TRBD2. There are 16 residues in the CDR3. Germline CDR1 is SGHRS and CDR2 is YFSETQ. V lost 3 bases, J lost 6 bases, and 7 bases stayed unmatched. The chain's CDR3 is CASSSVPSGRANEQFF. The DNA of the CDR3 is TGCGCCAGCAGCTCCGTTCCTAGCGGGAGGGCCAATGAGCAGTTCTTC.

The genes are TRBV5-1 and TRBJ1-4; a possible D gene is TRBD1 (6 bases). This CDR3 is 14 amino acids long. Deletions cut 3 bases from V and 8 bases from J, with 14 bases between. Germline V gene lookup returns CDR1 SGHRS and CDR2 YFSETQ. CDR3 bases: TGCGCCAGCAGCTCACAGGGTTTAGGCGAAAAACTGTTTTTT. Translation: CASSSQGLGEKLFF.

This clone was recorded once. The V gene is TRBV18, the J gene TRBJ2-7; the D gene is possibly TRBD2 (6 bases). The CDR3 is 16 residues long. Trimming removed 2 bases at V and 7 bases at J, with 21 bases between. Germline lookup yields CDR1 KGHSH and CDR2 LQKENI. CDR3 sequence (DNA): TGTGCCAGCTCACCATACCCAACGGGCAGTGGGGGGGAGCAGTACTTC. Amino acid sequence: CASSPYPTGSGGEQYF.

The chain is built from TRBV7-9 and TRBJ2-5; D remains unclear. The CDR3 covers 10 residues. Germline V gene lookup returns CDR1 SEHNR and CDR2 FQNEAQ (reference sequence). Trimming shortened V by 4 bases and J by 5 bases, and 2 bases separated the two germline ends. DNA of the CDR3: TGTGCCAGCAGCTCGGAGACCCAGTACTTC. This translates into CASSSETQYF. Looking up the rest from reference TRBV7-9 and TRBJ2-5 gives the full variable domain: DTGVSQNPRHKITKRGQNVTFRCDPISEHNRLYWYRQTLGQGPEFLTYFQNEAQLEKSRLLSDRFSAERPKGSFSTLEIQRTEQGDSAMYLCASSSETQYFGPGTRLLVL.

The CDR3 nucleotides are TGTGCCAGCAGTTTAGGGACAGGGATATTGTTTACGCAGTATTTT. Protein: CASSLGTGILFTQYF. V is TRBV28 and J is TRBJ2-3; 9 bases are shared with TRBD1. This CDR3 contains 15 residues. Germline CDR1 reads MDHEN; CDR2 reads SYDVKM. V gave up 2 bases and J gave up 8 bases; unmatched junction bases: 8. The variable domain in full, with the rest retrieved from reference TRBV28 and TRBJ2-3, is DVKVTQSSRYLVKRTGEKVFLECVQDMDHENMFWYRQDPGLGLRLIYFSYDVKMKEKGDIPEGYSVSREKKERFSLILESASTNQTSMYLCASSLGTGILFTQYFGPGTRLTVL.

This chain links TRBV4-1 with TRBJ2-5; TRBD2 might be the D (5 bases). CDR3 length equals 15 residues. Trimming stripped 4 bases from V and 1 base from J, with 13 bases between. Germline assignment: CDR1 MGHRA and CDR2 YSYEKL. DNA for the CDR3: TGCGCCAGCAGCCCCCGAGGGTGGTCCCAAGAGACCCAGTACTTC. This encodes CASSPRGWSQETQYF.

Concerning this clone itself: This sample includes further DNA sequences coding for the same CDR3. This chain uses TRBV5-4 with TRBJ1-1; weak D call: TRBD1 (5 bases). Trimming removed 1 base at V and 2 bases at J, with 6 bases between. Germline CDR1 and CDR2: SGHNT and YYREEE (reference sequence). There are 13 residues in the CDR3. The CDR3 bases are TGTGCCAGCAGCTTGAGGGGAAACACTGAAGCTTTCTTT. As protein: CASSLRGNTEAFF.